This T cell receptor beta chain was sequenced for a study of blood T cells in healthy people across ages. This CDR3 contains 16 residues. The germline V and J ends were trimmed by 4 bases and 0 bases, with 13 bases remaining between them. Germline V lookup: CDR1 MGHDK, CDR2 SYGVNS. For the second PCR, which ran for about 7 to 11 cycles, a sample-barcoded 5' primer and a J-beta primer mix were used. TCRdb independently ran MiXCR on the 5' RACE reads; one entry per CDR3 protein. Seen here are 600,000 to 800,000 distinct CDR3 sequences, approximately 52% observed once, and the top ten hold about 13%. This clonotype was observed a handful of times. Antigen specificity is unknown. Study-wide points: The fall in TCR beta diversity per million T cells was roughly linear with age.

The clonotype was recovered from a woman of 80 years or more in good health. Sequenced material: blood. The chain joins TRBV25-1 to TRBJ1-3; tentative D call: TRBD1 (5 bases). CDR3 sequence (DNA): TGTGCCAGCAGTGTTGACAGACGCCCCTCTGGAAACACCATATATTTT. This codes for CASSVDRRPSGNTIYF.